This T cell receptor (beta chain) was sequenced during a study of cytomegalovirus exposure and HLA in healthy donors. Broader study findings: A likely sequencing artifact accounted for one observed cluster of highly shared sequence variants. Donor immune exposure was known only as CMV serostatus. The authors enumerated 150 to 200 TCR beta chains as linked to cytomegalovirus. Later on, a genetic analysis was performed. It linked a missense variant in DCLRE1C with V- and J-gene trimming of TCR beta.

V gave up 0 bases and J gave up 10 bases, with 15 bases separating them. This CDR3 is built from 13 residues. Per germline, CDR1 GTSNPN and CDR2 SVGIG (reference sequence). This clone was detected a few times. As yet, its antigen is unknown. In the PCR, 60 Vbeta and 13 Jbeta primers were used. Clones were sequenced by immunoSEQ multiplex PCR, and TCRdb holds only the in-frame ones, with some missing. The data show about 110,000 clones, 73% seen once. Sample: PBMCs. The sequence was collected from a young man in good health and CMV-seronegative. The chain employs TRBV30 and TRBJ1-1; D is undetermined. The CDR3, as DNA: TGTGCCTGGAGTGTGGAGCGTCGTCTGGGAGCTTTCTTT. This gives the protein CAWSVERRLGAFF.